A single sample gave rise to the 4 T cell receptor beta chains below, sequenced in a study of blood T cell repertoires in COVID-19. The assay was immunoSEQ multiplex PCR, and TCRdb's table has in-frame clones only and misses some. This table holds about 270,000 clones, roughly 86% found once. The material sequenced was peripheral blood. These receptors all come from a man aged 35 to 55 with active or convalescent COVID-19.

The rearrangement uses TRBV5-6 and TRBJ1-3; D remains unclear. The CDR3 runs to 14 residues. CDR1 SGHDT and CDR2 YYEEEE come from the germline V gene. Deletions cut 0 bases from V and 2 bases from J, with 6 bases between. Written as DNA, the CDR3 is TGTGCCAGCAGCTTGGGCAGTGCTGGAAACACCATATATTTT. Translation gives CASSLGSAGNTIYF.

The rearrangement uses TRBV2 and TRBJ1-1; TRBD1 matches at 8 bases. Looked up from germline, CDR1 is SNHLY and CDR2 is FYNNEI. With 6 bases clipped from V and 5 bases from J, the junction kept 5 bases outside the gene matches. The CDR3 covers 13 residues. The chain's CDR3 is CASRTGEVTEAFF. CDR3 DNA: TGTGCCAGCAGGACAGGGGAAGTAACTGAAGCTTTCTTT.

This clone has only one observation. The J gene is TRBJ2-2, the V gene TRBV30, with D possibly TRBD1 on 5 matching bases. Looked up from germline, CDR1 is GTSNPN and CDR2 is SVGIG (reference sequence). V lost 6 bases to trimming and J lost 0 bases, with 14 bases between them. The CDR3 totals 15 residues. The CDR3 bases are TGTGCCTGCCGCAAGGGGTACTCGAACACCGGGGAGCTGTTTTTT. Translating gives CACRKGYSNTGELFF.

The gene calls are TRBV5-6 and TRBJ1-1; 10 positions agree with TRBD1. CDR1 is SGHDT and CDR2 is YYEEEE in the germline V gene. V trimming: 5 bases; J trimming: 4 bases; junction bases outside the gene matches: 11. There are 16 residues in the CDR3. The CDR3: CASRANGQGVITEAFF. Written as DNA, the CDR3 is TGTGCCAGCAGAGCAAACGGACAGGGGGTAATCACTGAAGCTTTCTTT.